This T cell receptor (beta chain) was observed in a study of cytomegalovirus exposure and HLA in healthy donors. TCRdb's copy holds only in-frame clones and misses some; the assay was immunoSEQ multiplex PCR. This table holds 120,000 to 150,000 clones, 87% found once. Germline V gene lookup returns CDR1 MDHEN and CDR2 SYDVKM. The CDR3 is 14 residues long. The sequenced material came from PBMCs. This sequence originates from a man aged 18 to 35 in good health and CMV-seropositive. The V call is TRBV28, the J call TRBJ1-2, with a possible D match to TRBD1 (6 bases). CDR3 nucleotides: TGTGCTTCGGGGGGGCGCGTTGTATTGTATGGCTACACCTTC. This codes for CASGGRVVLYGYTF.